Listed below are T cell receptor beta chains from one sample, sequenced in a study of blood T cell repertoires in COVID-19. The table came from immunoSEQ multiplex PCR; TCRdb's copy has only in-frame clones and leaves some out. The sample has just under 150,000 clones, about 86% seen once; the top ten hold 8.6%. Source material: peripheral blood. These receptors were taken from a woman aged 45-59 years with active or convalescent COVID-19. Each CDR3 is given without its conserved first and last residue. The D gene is left open where the match is weak.

D gene,J gene,V gene,CDR3 protein
-,TRBJ1-2,TRBV6-1,ASSAPGASGGAGGYT
TRBD1,TRBJ1-4,TRBV30,AWSGTDNEKLF
-,TRBJ2-3,TRBV7-9,ASSMGGGWSTDTQY
-,TRBJ2-2,TRBV19,ASKLTATRLNTGELF
-,TRBJ1-1,TRBV27,ASSPWSGSTEAF
-,TRBJ1-5,TRBV6-5,ASSSTTGNQPQH
-,TRBJ1-1,TRBV12-5,ASGLDSIVAF
TRBD2,TRBJ2-1,TRBV28,ASRLTGAGGYEQF
TRBD2,TRBJ2-5,TRBV6-2/TRBV6-3,ASSYTLAGGYQETQY
TRBD2,TRBJ2-7,TRBV28,ASGLVHEQY
-,TRBJ2-1,TRBV11-1,ASRAQGLTYNEQF
-,TRBJ2-5,TRBV7-3,ASSPTDIDGQETQY
-,TRBJ2-7,TRBV28,ASRGGGVPYEQY
-,TRBJ2-2,TRBV7-3,ASSSDPAATGELF
-,TRBJ2-5,TRBV30,AWSVFRGGQETQY
-,TRBJ2-1,TRBV7-3,ASSPPFSSYNEQF
-,TRBJ1-2,TRBV12-3/TRBV12-4,ASSQGHGYGYT
-,TRBJ2-7,TRBV9,ASSVGANDEQY
-,TRBJ1-3,TRBV19,ASSIETGSGNTIY
-,TRBJ1-1,TRBV11-2,ASSSQGGGTEAF
TRBD1,TRBJ1-4,TRBV5-1,ASSQGQGVNEKLF
-,TRBJ1-2,TRBV19,ASSSGNYGYT
TRBD1,TRBJ1-2,TRBV9,ASSVDPGGTYGYT
-,TRBJ1-1,TRBV11-2,ASSLAIEAF
TRBD2,TRBJ2-5,TRBV5-6,ASSLEGLAGETQY
TRBD2,TRBJ2-7,TRBV24-1,ATSDLRRVLAGLSYEQY
-,TRBJ2-5,TRBV18,ASSPQIAETQY
-,TRBJ1-1,TRBV3-1/TRBV3-2,ASSQEDRGTEAF
-,TRBJ2-3,TRBV15,ATSRGRGDTDTQY
-,TRBJ2-7,TRBV7-8,ASSLVQNVDEQY
-,TRBJ1-1,TRBV12-3/TRBV12-4,ASSLGGAREAF
-,TRBJ1-2,TRBV7-8,ASSLIGGMGYT
-,TRBJ1-1,TRBV5-4,ASSRSGGNMNTEAF
-,TRBJ1-3,TRBV3-1/TRBV3-2,ASSYLSGNTIY
TRBD2,TRBJ2-3,TRBV7-9,ASSPRGDRTDTQY
TRBD2,TRBJ2-1,TRBV11-2,ASSLGRVGLAGAHEQF
-,TRBJ1-1,TRBV29-1,SVERWSEAF
-,TRBJ2-7,TRBV6-5,ASSYSRSAYYEQY
TRBD2,TRBJ2-7,TRBV4-2,ASSHRGGSSYEQY
TRBD1,TRBJ1-6,TRBV4-3,ASSQPSGRGDSPLH
-,TRBJ1-5,TRBV4-2,ASSQERGSGQPQH
TRBD1,TRBJ2-7,TRBV27,ASSLSYRGEQY
-,TRBJ2-1,TRBV11-3,ASSLDNSYNEQF
-,TRBJ1-5,TRBV4-1,ASSQVRAAGQPQH
TRBD1,TRBJ1-4,TRBV11-2,ASSLDQIGGGEKLF
-,TRBJ1-4,TRBV12-3/TRBV12-4,ASSLPPSEKLF
-,TRBJ1-1,TRBV5-1,ASSLRSAPRGEAF
TRBD1,TRBJ2-7,TRBV5-4,ASSPRDSSHHEQY
-,TRBJ1-2,TRBV5-1,ASSLTVGYGYT
-,TRBJ1-1,TRBV19,ASRTAGEAF
-,TRBJ1-5,TRBV19,ASSIDRGGLSNQPQH
TRBD1,TRBJ2-2,TRBV5-4,ASSPGATGGTGELF
TRBD1,TRBJ2-5,TRBV10-3,AISDGRGRIQETQY
TRBD1,TRBJ1-6,TRBV11-2,ASSPRDRPSPLH
-,TRBJ2-2,TRBV5-1,ASSQQNTGELF
TRBD1,TRBJ2-7,TRBV24-1,ATSDFATGEQY
TRBD1,TRBJ2-1,TRBV4-3,ASSQLYGTGGKNEQF